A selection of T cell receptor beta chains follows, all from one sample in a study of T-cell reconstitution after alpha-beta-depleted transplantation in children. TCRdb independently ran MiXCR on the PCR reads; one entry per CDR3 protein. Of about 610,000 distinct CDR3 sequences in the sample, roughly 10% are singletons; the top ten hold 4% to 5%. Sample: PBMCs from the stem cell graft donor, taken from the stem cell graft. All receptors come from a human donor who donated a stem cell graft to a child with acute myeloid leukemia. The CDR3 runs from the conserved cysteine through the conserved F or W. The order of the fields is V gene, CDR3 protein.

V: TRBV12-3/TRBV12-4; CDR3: CASSPVVSGTGELFF
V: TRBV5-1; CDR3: CASRGGGAQGTEAFF
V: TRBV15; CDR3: CATSRDTRGDTQYF
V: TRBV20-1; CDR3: CSARERTASNEKLFF
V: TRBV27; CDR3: CASSFGSRTSYNEQFF
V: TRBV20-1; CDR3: CSARDQVNGGNTQYF
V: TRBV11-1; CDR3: CASSLGRGSTEAFF
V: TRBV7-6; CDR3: CASSLEALAATNEKLFF
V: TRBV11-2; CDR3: CASSLYGRTGGYEQYF
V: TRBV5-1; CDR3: CASSLDRAGIEQFF
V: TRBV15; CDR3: CATSRDLASGSLTNSYNEQFF